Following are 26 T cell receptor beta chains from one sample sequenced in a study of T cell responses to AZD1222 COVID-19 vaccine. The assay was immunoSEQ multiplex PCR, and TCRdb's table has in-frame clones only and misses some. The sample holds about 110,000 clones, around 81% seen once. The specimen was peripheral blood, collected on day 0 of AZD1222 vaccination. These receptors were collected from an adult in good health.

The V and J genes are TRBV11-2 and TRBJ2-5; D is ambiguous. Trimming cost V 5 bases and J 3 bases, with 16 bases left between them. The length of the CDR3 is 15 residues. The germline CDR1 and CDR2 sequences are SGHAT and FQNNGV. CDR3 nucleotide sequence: TGTGCCAGCAGCCCCCTCAGCAGATCTGAAGAGACCCAGTACTTC. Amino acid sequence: CASSPLSRSEETQYF.

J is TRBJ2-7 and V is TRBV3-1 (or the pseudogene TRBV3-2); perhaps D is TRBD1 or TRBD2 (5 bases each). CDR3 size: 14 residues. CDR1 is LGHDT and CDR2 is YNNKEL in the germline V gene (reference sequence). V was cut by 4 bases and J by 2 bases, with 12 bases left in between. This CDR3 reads CASSPRDRPYEQYF. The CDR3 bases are TGTGCCAGCAGCCCCCGGGACCGACCCTACGAGCAGTACTTC.

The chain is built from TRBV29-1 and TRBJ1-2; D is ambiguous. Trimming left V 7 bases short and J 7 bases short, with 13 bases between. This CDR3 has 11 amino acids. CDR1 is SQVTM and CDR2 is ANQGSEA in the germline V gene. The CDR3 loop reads CSADSAGGYTF. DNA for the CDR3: TGCAGCGCTGATTCGGCGGGTGGCTACACCTTC.

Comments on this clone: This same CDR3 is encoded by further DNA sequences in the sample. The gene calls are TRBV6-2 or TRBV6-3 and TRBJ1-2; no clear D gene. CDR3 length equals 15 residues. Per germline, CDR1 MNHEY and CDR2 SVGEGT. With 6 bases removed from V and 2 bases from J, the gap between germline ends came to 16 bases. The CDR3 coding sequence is TGTGCCAGCAGCCCCCGTGGAGGATCCAACTATGGCTACACCTTC. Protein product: CASSPRGGSNYGYTF.

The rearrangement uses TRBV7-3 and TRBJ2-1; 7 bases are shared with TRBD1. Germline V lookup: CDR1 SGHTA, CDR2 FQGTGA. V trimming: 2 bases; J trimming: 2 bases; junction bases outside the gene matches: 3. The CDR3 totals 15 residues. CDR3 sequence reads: CASSLFQGAYNEQFF. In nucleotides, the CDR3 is TGTGCCAGCAGCTTATTCCAGGGGGCCTACAATGAGCAGTTCTTC.

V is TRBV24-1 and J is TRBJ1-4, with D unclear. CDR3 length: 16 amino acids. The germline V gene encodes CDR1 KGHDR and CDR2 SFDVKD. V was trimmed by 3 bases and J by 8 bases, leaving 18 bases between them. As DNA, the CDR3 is TGTGCCACCAGTGATCCCGGGTGGGGAGATGGAGAAAAACTGTTTTTT. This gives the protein CATSDPGWGDGEKLFF.

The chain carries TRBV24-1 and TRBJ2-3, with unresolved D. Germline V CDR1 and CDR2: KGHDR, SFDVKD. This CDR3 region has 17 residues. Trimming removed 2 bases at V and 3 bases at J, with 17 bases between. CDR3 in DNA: TGTGCCACCAGTGATTCCCTGACACCTCGCCGGACAGATACGCAGTATTTT. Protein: CATSDSLTPRRTDTQYF.

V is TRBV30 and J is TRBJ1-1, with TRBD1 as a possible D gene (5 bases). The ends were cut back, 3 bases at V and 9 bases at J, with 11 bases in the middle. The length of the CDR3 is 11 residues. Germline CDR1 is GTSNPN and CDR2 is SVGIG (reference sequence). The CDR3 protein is CAWSAEGQAFF. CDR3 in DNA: TGTGCCTGGAGCGCGGAGGGACAAGCTTTCTTT.

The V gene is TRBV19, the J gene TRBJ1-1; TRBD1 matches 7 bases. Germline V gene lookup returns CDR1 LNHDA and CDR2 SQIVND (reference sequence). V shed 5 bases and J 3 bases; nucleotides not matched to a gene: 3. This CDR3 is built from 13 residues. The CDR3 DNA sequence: TGTGCCAGTAGTCCCAGGGGGGACACTGAAGCTTTCTTT. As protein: CASSPRGDTEAFF. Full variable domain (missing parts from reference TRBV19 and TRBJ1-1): DGGITQSPKYLFRKEGQNVTLSCEQNLNHDAMYWYRQDPGQGLRLIYYSQIVNDFQKGDIAEGYSVSREKKESFPLTVTSAQKNPTAFYLCASSPRGDTEAFFGQGTRLTVV.

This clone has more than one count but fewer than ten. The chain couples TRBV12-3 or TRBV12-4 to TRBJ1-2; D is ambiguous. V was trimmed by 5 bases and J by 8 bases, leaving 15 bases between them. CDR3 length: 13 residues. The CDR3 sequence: CASSHRRIGGYTF. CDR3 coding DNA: TGTGCCAGCAGTCACCGCCGGATCGGAGGCTACACCTTC.

As DNA, the CDR3 is TGTGCCAGCAGCTTAGACACCGATCAGCCCCAGCATTTT. Translation: CASSLDTDQPQHF. This chain joins TRBV7-2 and TRBJ1-5; D is undetermined. The germline V gene encodes CDR1 SGHTA and CDR2 FQGNSA. CDR3 length: 13 amino acids. Deletions cut 1 base from V and 5 bases from J, with 6 bases between.

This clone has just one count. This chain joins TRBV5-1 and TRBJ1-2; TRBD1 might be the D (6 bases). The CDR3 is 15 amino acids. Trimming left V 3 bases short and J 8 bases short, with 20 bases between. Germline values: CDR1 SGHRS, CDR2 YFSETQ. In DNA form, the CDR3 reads TGCGCCAGCAGCTCGATGATGACAGGACCTAACGGCTACACCTTC. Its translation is CASSSMMTGPNGYTF.

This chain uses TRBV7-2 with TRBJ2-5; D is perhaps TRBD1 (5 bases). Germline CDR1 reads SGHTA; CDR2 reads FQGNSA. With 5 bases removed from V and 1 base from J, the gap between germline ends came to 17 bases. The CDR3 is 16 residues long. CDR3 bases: TGTGCCAGCAGCCAAACAGGAAAGGCCCTCCAAGAGACCCAGTACTTC. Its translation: CASSQTGKALQETQYF.

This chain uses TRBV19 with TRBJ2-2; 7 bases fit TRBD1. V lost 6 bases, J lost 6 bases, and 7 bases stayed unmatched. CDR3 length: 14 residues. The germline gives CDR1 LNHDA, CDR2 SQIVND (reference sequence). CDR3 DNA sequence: TGTGCCAGTAGCGGGACAGCTACCGCCGGGGAGCTGTTTTTT. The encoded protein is CASSGTATAGELFF.

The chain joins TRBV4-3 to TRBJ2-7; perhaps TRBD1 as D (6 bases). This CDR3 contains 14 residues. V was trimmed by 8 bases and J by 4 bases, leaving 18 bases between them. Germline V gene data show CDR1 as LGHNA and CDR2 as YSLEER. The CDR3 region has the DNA TGCGCCAGCTCACGGACAGAAGGAATTTACGAGCAGTACTTC. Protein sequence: CASSRTEGIYEQYF.

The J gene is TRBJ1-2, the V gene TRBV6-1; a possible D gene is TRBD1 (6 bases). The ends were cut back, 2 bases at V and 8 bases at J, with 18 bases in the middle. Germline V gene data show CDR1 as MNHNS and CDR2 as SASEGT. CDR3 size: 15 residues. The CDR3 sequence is CASSESTGAPWGYTF. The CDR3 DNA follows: TGTGCCAGCAGTGAATCAACGGGGGCCCCGTGGGGCTACACCTTC.

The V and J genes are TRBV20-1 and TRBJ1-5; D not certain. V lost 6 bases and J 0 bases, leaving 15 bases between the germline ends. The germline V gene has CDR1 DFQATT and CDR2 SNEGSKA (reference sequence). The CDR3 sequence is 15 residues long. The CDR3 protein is CSASRLEHSNQPQHF. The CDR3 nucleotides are TGCAGTGCCAGTCGTCTGGAGCATAGCAATCAGCCCCAGCATTTT.

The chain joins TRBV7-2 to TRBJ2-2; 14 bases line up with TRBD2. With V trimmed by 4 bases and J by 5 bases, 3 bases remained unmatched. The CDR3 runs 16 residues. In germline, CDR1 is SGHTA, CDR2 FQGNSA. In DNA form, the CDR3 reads TGTGCCAGCAGCTCAAGGACTAGCGGGAGGACCGGGGAGCTGTTTTTT. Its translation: CASSSRTSGRTGELFF.

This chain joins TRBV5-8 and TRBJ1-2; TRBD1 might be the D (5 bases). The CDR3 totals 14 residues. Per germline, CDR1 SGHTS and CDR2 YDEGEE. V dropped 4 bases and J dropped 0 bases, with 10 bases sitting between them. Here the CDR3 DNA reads TGTGCCAGCAGCCGGGACGGATCTAACTATGGCTACACCTTC. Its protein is CASSRDGSNYGYTF.

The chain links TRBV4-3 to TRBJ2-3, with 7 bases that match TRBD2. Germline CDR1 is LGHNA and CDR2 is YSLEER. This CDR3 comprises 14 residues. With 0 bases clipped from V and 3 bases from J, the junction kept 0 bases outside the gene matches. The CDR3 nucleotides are TGCGCCAGCAGCCAAGAACTAGCGACAGATACGCAGTATTTT. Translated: CASSQELATDTQYF.

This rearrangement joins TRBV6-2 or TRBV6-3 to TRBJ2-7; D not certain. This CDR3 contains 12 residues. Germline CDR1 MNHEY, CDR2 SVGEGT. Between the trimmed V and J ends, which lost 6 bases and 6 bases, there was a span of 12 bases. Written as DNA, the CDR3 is TGTGCCAGCAGCCTCGGTCTGGGCGAGCAGTACTTC. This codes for CASSLGLGEQYF.

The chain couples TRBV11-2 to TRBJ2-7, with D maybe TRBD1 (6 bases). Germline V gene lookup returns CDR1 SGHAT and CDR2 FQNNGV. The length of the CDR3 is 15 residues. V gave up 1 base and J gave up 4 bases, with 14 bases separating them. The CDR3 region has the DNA TGTGCCAGCAGCTTAGGGGGGCCCCCCCTTTACGAGCAGTACTTC. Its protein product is CASSLGGPPLYEQYF.

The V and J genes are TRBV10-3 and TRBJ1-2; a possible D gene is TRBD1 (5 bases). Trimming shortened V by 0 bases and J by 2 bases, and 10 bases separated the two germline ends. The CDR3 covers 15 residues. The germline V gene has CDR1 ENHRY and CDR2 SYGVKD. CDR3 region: CAISESRDGNYGYTF. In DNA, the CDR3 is TGTGCCATCAGTGAGTCCCGGGACGGCAACTATGGCTACACCTTC.

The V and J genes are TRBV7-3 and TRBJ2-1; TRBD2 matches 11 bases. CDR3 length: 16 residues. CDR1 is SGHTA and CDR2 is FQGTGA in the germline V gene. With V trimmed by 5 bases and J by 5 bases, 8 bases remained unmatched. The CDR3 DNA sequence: TGTGCCAGCAGCCCCATCACTAGCGGGGGAAACAATGAGCAGTTCTTC. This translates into CASSPITSGGNNEQFF.

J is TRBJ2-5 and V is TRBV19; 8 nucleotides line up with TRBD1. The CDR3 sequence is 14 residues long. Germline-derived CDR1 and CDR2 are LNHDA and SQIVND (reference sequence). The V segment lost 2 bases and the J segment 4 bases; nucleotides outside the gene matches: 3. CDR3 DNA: TGTGCCAGTAGTATACAGGACAGGGTAGAGACCCAGTACTTC. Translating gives CASSIQDRVETQYF.

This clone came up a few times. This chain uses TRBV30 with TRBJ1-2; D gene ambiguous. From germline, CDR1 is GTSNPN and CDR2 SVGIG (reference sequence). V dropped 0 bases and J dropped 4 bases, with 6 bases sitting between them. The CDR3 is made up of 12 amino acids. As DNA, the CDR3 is TGTGCCTGGAGTGTCTCTGGCTATGGCTACACCTTC. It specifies CAWSVSGYGYTF.